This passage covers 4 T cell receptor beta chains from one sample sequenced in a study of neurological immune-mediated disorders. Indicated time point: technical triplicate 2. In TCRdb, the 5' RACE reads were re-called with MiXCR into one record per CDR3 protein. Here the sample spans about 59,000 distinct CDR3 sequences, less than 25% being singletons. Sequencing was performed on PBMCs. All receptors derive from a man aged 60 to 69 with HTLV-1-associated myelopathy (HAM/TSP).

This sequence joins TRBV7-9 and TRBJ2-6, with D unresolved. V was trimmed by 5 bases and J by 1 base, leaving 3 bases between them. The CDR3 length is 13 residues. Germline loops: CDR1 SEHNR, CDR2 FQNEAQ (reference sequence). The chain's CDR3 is CASSPSGANVLTF. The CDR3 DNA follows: TGTGCCAGCAGCCCATCTGGGGCCAACGTCCTGACTTTC.

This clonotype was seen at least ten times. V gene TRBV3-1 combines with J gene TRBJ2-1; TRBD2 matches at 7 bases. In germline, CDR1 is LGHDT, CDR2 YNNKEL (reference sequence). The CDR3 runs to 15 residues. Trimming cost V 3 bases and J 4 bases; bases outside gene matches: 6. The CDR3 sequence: CASSQGGIAYNEQFF. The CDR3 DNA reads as TGTGCCAGCAGCCAGGGAGGGATTGCGTACAATGAGCAGTTCTTC.

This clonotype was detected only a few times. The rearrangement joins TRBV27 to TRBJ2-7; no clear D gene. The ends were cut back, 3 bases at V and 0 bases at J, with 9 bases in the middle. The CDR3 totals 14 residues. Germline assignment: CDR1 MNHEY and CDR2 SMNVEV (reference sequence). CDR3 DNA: TGTGCCAGCAGTTTGGACCGCCGCTCCTACGAGCAGTACTTC. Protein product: CASSLDRRSYEQYF.

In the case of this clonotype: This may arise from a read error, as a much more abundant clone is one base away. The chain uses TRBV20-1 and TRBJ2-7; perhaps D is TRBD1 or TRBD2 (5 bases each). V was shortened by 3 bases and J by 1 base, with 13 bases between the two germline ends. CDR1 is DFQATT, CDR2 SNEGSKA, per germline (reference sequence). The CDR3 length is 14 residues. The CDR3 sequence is CSARGVRDSYEQYF. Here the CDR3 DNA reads TGCAGTGCTAGGGGGGTCAGGGATTCCTACGAGCAGTACTTC.